These 31 T cell receptor beta chains came from one sample sequenced in a study of blood T cell repertoires in COVID-19. The data were produced by immunoSEQ multiplex PCR, yet TCRdb's version contains in-frame clones alone and is incomplete. The repertoire includes some 140,000 clones, about 86% of them detected once, and roughly 9.2% sits in the top ten. Sequences were obtained from PBMCs or T cells enriched from blood (not recorded which). The source of these receptors is a man aged 45-65 years who had recovered from COVID-19.

This sequence joins TRBV6-5 and TRBJ1-2; the match to TRBD1 covers 8 bases. CDR1 is MNHEY and CDR2 is SVGAGI in the germline V gene. CDR3 length equals 12 residues. Trimming took 8 bases from V and 8 from J; bases not matched to a gene: 7. CDR3 in DNA: TGTGCCAGCGCCGGACAGGGCGGCGGCTACACCTTC. This gives the protein CASAGQGGGYTF.

The chain uses TRBV6-2 or TRBV6-3 and TRBJ2-6, with D perhaps matching TRBD1 (5 bases). Trimming removed 2 bases from V and 1 base from J, with 6 bases in between. This CDR3 is built from 15 residues. CDR1 MNHEY and CDR2 SVGEGT come from the germline V gene. CDR3 DNA: TGTGCCAGCAGTTACACAGGTTCTGGGGCCAACGTCCTGACTTTC. It translates to CASSYTGSGANVLTF.

J is TRBJ2-1 and V is TRBV4-3; 8 bases fit TRBD1. V trimming: 5 bases; J trimming: 6 bases; junction bases outside the gene matches: 9. The V gene's germline CDR1 is LGHNA and CDR2 YSLEER. The CDR3 length is 15 residues. CDR3 nucleotides: TGCGCCAGCAGCTCAGGCCGGGGGACAGGCAATGAGCAGTTCTTC. This codes for CASSSGRGTGNEQFF.

This chain connects TRBV18 to TRBJ1-5; possible D gene TRBD1, 6 bases. This CDR3 comprises 15 residues. CDR1 KGHSH and CDR2 LQKENI come from the germline V gene. V dropped 2 bases and J dropped 0 bases, with 8 bases sitting between them. The DNA for the CDR3 is TGTGCCAGCTCACCAAGACAGGATAGCAATCAGCCCCAGCATTTT. It encodes CASSPRQDSNQPQHF.

The chain combines TRBV29-1 with TRBJ1-2; 9 nucleotides align to TRBD1. Looked up from germline, CDR1 is SQVTM and CDR2 is ANQGSEA. With 6 bases clipped from V and 8 bases from J, the junction kept 10 bases outside the gene matches. This CDR3 region has 13 residues. The CDR3 DNA reads as TGCAGCGTGGCTACCGGGACAGGGTCCGGCTACACCTTC. This translates into CSVATGTGSGYTF. Using reference TRBV29-1 and TRBJ1-2 for the parts outside the CDR3, the full variable domain is SAVISQKPSRDICQRGTSLTIQCQVDSQVTMMFWYRQQPGQSLTLIATANQGSEATYESGFVIDKFPISRPNLTFSTLTVSNMSPEDSSIYLCSVATGTGSGYTFGSGTRLTVV.

The chain has TRBV14 and TRBJ2-1; 9 positions agree with TRBD2. This CDR3 has 16 amino acids. Trimming cost V 0 bases and J 6 bases; bases outside gene matches: 6. Germline lookup yields CDR1 SGHDN and CDR2 FVKESK. CDR3 protein: CASSQELAGGSNEQFF. The CDR3 DNA reads as TGTGCCAGCAGCCAAGAGCTGGCGGGGGGGTCCAATGAGCAGTTCTTC. The full variable domain, completed using reference TRBV14 and TRBJ2-1, is EAGVTQFPSHSVIEKGQTVTLRCDPISGHDNLYWYRRVMGKEIKFLLHFVKESKQDESGMPNNRFLAERTGGTYSTLKVQPAELEDSGVYFCASSQELAGGSNEQFFGPGTRLTVL.

V is TRBV5-1 and J is TRBJ1-5; 9 bases map to TRBD1. There are 15 residues in the CDR3. The germline gives CDR1 SGHRS, CDR2 YFSETQ. The J segment lost 3 bases and the V segment lost 5 bases, leaving 6 bases of the junction unmatched. CDR3 nucleotides: TGCGCCAGCAGAAAGGGACAGGGAGACAATCAGCCCCAGCATTTT. This encodes CASRKGQGDNQPQHF.

The V and J genes are TRBV4-3 and TRBJ1-3, with no clear D. The ends were cut back, 0 bases at V and 8 bases at J, with 8 bases in the middle. Germline V lookup: CDR1 LGHNA, CDR2 YSLEER. The CDR3 sequence is 13 residues long. CDR3 sequence: CASSQDAGDTIYF. DNA of the CDR3: TGCGCCAGCAGCCAAGATGCCGGGGACACCATATATTTT.

The chain uses TRBV4-3 and TRBJ1-2; 7 bases agree with TRBD1. The CDR3 contains 15 residues. V was pared by 0 bases and J by 7 bases, with 8 bases of the junction left unmatched. CDR1 is LGHNA, CDR2 YSLEER, per germline. The chain's CDR3 is CASSQDGGGAGGYTF. The CDR3 DNA sequence: TGCGCCAGCAGCCAAGATGGAGGGGGCGCGGGTGGCTACACCTTC.

For this clone: A junction end diverges from the germline sequence, so it may reflect a read error. This rearrangement joins TRBV7-3 to TRBJ1-1; TRBD1 agrees at 9 bases. The CDR3 covers 14 residues. Per germline, CDR1 SGHTA and CDR2 FQGTGA. CDR3 DNA sequence: TGTGCCAGCAGCCTAACCGGGACAGGGTCTGAAGCTTTCTTT. Protein: CASSLTGTGSEAFF.

The rearrangement joins TRBV7-9 to TRBJ2-7; no clear D. This CDR3 is built from 14 residues. V lost 3 bases and J 1 base, leaving 10 bases between the germline ends. The germline CDR1 and CDR2 sequences are SEHNR and FQNEAQ (reference sequence). The CDR3 DNA reads as TGTGCCAGCAGCTTTGCGGCCTCATCCTACGAGCAGTACTTC. Amino acids: CASSFAASSYEQYF.

This clone was seen once. The chain carries TRBV23-1 and TRBJ1-4, with 9 bases matching TRBD1. TRBV23-1 is known as an ORF, though its function is uncertain. V shed 4 bases, J shed 7 bases, and the junction held 7 bases outside the gene matches. The CDR3 covers 15 residues. The CDR3 region has the DNA TGCGCCAGCAGTCGCCGGGACAGGGTAGCTGAAAAACTGTTTTTT. Its protein product is CASSRRDRVAEKLFF.

J is TRBJ2-5 and V is TRBV29-1; D is ambiguous. CDR3 length: 14 residues. Trimming took 0 bases from V and 2 from J, leaving 10 bases between them. Germline assignment: CDR1 SQVTM and CDR2 ANQGSEA. The CDR3 DNA reads as TGCAGCGTTGAAGATTTTGGGCAGCAAGAGACCCAGTACTTC. Translated, it gives CSVEDFGQQETQYF.

This clone has just a few counts. The chain couples TRBV5-4 to TRBJ2-2, with D perhaps matching TRBD1 (5 bases). This CDR3 is built from 14 residues. Looked up from germline, CDR1 is SGHNT and CDR2 is YYREEE (reference sequence). Trimming cost V 0 bases and J 6 bases, with 9 bases left between them. The chain's CDR3 is CASSLGQFAGELFF. In DNA form, the CDR3 reads TGTGCCAGCAGCTTGGGACAGTTTGCCGGGGAGCTGTTTTTT.

As for this clone: The same CDR3 can be traced to other DNA sequences in this sample. V gene TRBV7-3 combines with J gene TRBJ1-1; 8 positions match TRBD1. V lost 4 bases to trimming and J lost 3 bases; unmatched junction nucleotides: 1. This CDR3 is 13 amino acids long. Germline V gene data show CDR1 as SGHTA and CDR2 as FQGTGA. The CDR3: CASSSQGDTEAFF. CDR3 nucleotide sequence: TGTGCCAGCAGCTCACAGGGGGACACTGAAGCTTTCTTT. Filled out from reference TRBV7-3 and TRBJ1-1, the complete variable domain reads GAGVSQTPSNKVTEKGKYVELRCDPISGHTALYWYRQSLGQGPEFLIYFQGTGAADDSGLPNDRFFAVRPEGSVSTLKIQRTERGDSAVYLCASSSQGDTEAFFGQGTRLTVV.

This clone has just a few counts. The rearrangement joins TRBV29-1 to TRBJ2-5, with 9 bases identical to TRBD2. Germline V CDR1 and CDR2: SQVTM, ANQGSEA. V lost 4 bases, J lost 1 base, and 4 bases stayed unmatched. CDR3 length equals 14 residues. The CDR3 reads CSVAVTSGQETQYF. CDR3 DNA: TGCAGCGTTGCCGTGACTAGCGGCCAAGAGACCCAGTACTTC.

This clone came up a few times. The chain is built from TRBV19 and TRBJ2-2, with TRBD1 identical over 11 bases. Per germline, CDR1 LNHDA and CDR2 SQIVND (reference sequence). The CDR3 runs to 16 residues. V shed 5 bases and J 6 bases; nucleotides not matched to a gene: 8. The CDR3, as DNA: TGTGCCAGTAGTGTGAGGGGACAGGGGGGACCCGGGGAGCTGTTTTTT. As protein: CASSVRGQGGPGELFF.

The rearrangement links TRBV4-3 to TRBJ2-3; no reliable D call. The CDR3 contains 17 residues. V lost 1 base, J lost 0 bases, and 14 bases lay in between. Germline CDR1 LGHNA, CDR2 YSLEER. The CDR3 loop is CASSQGSRGTSTDTQYF. As DNA, the CDR3 is TGCGCCAGCAGCCAAGGGTCGAGAGGTACTAGCACAGATACGCAGTATTTT.

The chain has TRBV18 and TRBJ1-1, with D unresolved. In germline, CDR1 is KGHSH, CDR2 LQKENI. This CDR3 is 15 amino acids long. V lost 0 bases, J lost 0 bases, and 8 bases lay in between. The CDR3 reads CASSPPRVVNTEAFF. The DNA of the CDR3 is TGTGCCAGCTCACCACCGAGGGTCGTGAACACTGAAGCTTTCTTT. Full variable domain (remainder filled in from reference TRBV18 and TRBJ1-1): NAGVMQNPRHLVRRRGQEARLRCSPMKGHSHVYWYRQLPEEGLKFMVYLQKENIIDESGMPKERFSAEFPKEGPSILRIQQVVRGDSAAYFCASSPPRVVNTEAFFGQGTRLTVV.

This clone was detected once. The chain couples TRBV27 to TRBJ2-5; 10 bases agree with TRBD2. The trim removed 5 bases at V and 5 bases at J, leaving 5 bases unmatched. CDR1 and CDR2 (germline): MNHEY, SMNVEV (reference sequence). The CDR3 spans 14 residues. CDR3 amino acids: CASSQGLARETQYF. DNA for the CDR3: TGTGCCAGCAGTCAGGGACTAGCGCGCGAGACCCAGTACTTC.

The chain recombines TRBV5-1 with TRBJ1-2; TRBD1 is a possible D gene (5 bases). Germline CDR1 reads SGHRS; CDR2 reads YFSETQ. The CDR3 consists of 12 residues. The V end lost 2 bases, the J end lost 4 bases, and 6 bases lay between the germline ends. The chain's CDR3 is CASSFDSYGYTF. The CDR3 nucleotides are TGCGCCAGCAGCTTTGACAGCTATGGCTACACCTTC.

The chain combines TRBV5-1 with TRBJ2-5; 8 bases agree with TRBD1. This CDR3 region has 16 residues. The V and J ends lost 0 bases and 5 bases, in that order; junction bases with no gene match: 9. CDR1 is SGHRS, CDR2 YFSETQ, per germline. The CDR3 sequence is CASSLERRGPGETQYF. CDR3 nucleotide sequence: TGCGCCAGCAGCTTGGAGCGCAGGGGGCCAGGGGAGACCCAGTACTTC.

The V gene is TRBV5-1, the J gene TRBJ2-2; 8 positions agree with TRBD2. Germline loops: CDR1 SGHRS, CDR2 YFSETQ. The CDR3 contains 16 residues. V lost 2 bases to trimming and J lost 3 bases; unmatched junction nucleotides: 6. Here the CDR3 reads CASSFLGGAHTGELFF. CDR3 in DNA: TGCGCCAGCAGCTTTCTCGGGGGGGCACACACCGGGGAGCTGTTTTTT.

CDR3 region: CASKGTSGGTDTQYF. For the CDR3, the DNA is TGTGCCAGCAAGGGGACTAGCGGGGGAACAGATACGCAGTATTTT. This chain joins TRBV28 and TRBJ2-3; 14 bases map to TRBD2. Germline assignment: CDR1 MDHEN and CDR2 SYDVKM. The CDR3 runs to 15 residues. The V and J ends lost 7 bases and 3 bases, in that order; junction bases with no gene match: 3.

The chain couples TRBV5-1 to TRBJ2-7, with 15 bases fitting TRBD2. CDR3 length: 15 amino acids. Germline CDR1 SGHRS, CDR2 YFSETQ. After removal of 3 bases from V and 3 bases from J, the junction contained 1 base not matched to a gene. The CDR3 DNA is TGCGCCAGCAGCTGGACTAGCGGGGGGGTCTACGAGCAGTACTTC. It encodes CASSWTSGGVYEQYF.

The chain joins TRBV24-1 to TRBJ1-2; 7 bases map to TRBD1. There are 17 residues in the CDR3. Germline CDR1 is KGHDR and CDR2 is SFDVKD. Trimming at V came to 4 bases and at J to 11 bases, leaving 21 bases not matched to a gene. The CDR3 DNA reads as TGTGCCACCAGTGAAAATACAGGGGATTCTAGATCGTATCCATACACCTTC. Residues: CATSENTGDSRSYPYTF.

V gene TRBV3-1 (or the pseudogene TRBV3-2) combines with J gene TRBJ2-1; no clear D. CDR1 and CDR2 from the germline V gene are LGHDT and YNNKEL (reference sequence). Between the trimmed V and J ends, which lost 4 bases and 10 bases, there was a span of 11 bases. There are 12 residues in the CDR3. CDR3 coding DNA: TGTGCCAGCAGCCCTGGCAGGCAAGAGCAGTTCTTC. Translation gives CASSPGRQEQFF.

This chain connects TRBV7-8 to TRBJ1-1; 10 nucleotides agree with TRBD1. CDR3 length: 14 amino acids. V trimming: 5 bases; J trimming: 4 bases; junction bases outside the gene matches: 4. CDR1 is SGHVS and CDR2 is FQNEAQ in the germline V gene. CDR3 region: CASSQTGGFTEAFF. The CDR3 region has the DNA TGTGCCAGCAGCCAGACAGGGGGCTTCACTGAAGCTTTCTTT.

The V and J genes are TRBV18 and TRBJ1-1; D call uncertain. Between the trimmed V and J ends, which lost 1 base and 2 bases, there was a span of 8 bases. The CDR3 covers 14 residues. Germline V lookup: CDR1 KGHSH, CDR2 LQKENI. CDR3 region: CASSPLPGNTEAFF. The CDR3 DNA follows: TGTGCCAGCTCACCACTTCCGGGAAACACTGAAGCTTTCTTT.

The V and J genes are TRBV5-1 and TRBJ2-7, with TRBD1 matching 8 bases. V trimming: 0 bases; J trimming: 3 bases; junction bases outside the gene matches: 2. The CDR3 is 14 amino acids. Germline V lookup: CDR1 SGHRS, CDR2 YFSETQ. In DNA form, the CDR3 reads TGCGCCAGCAGCTTGGGACAGGGGTACTACGAGCAGTACTTC. Amino acid sequence: CASSLGQGYYEQYF.

The V and J genes are TRBV28 and TRBJ1-2; no clear D. This CDR3 is built from 15 residues. Germline CDR1 is MDHEN and CDR2 is SYDVKM. Trimming cost V 7 bases and J 4 bases, with 19 bases left between them. This CDR3 is CASTPLGRRIYGYTF. The CDR3 DNA follows: TGTGCCAGCACCCCTCTAGGCAGACGGATCTATGGCTACACCTTC.